The rows below give T cell receptor beta chains drawn from one sample of a study of shared clonotypes between healthy human individuals. Profiling relied on immunoSEQ multiplex PCR, and the TCRdb table lists in-frame clones only, not all of them. This sample has approximately 940,000 clones; 70% to 85% occur once, and the top ten carry about 1.5%. Sample: memory CD4+ T cells sorted from blood. The receptor set was obtained from a man aged 18 to 29 in good health. The conserved cysteine and the conserved F or W are not part of the CDR3 here. D genes are given only for firm matches.

TRBJ2-1,NA,TRBV7-2,ASSLSRNEQF
TRBJ2-7,NA,TRBV30,AWTGSYEQY
TRBJ2-3,TRBD2,TRBV7-6,ASSKGLAGSTDTQY
TRBJ1-1,NA,TRBV5-1,ASSLGSLNTEAF
TRBJ2-3,TRBD2,TRBV18,ASSLESGSRGDTQY
TRBJ2-7,TRBD2,TRBV5-5,ASSEGLAGGPYEQY
TRBJ2-1,TRBD2,TRBV2,ASTSSGVNNEQF
TRBJ1-5,NA,TRBV28,ASSLPANNQPQH
TRBJ2-7,NA,TRBV10-3,AISGGRVHEQY
TRBJ1-5,NA,TRBV6-1,ASSVTINQPQH